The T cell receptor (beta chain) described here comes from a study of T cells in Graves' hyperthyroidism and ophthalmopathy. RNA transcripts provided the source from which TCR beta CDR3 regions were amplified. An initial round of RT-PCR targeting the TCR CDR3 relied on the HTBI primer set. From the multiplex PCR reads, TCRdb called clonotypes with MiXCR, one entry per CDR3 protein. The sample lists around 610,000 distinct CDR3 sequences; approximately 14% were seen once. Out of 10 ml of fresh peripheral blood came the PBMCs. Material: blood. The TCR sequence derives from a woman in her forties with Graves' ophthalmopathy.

CDR3 sequence (DNA): TGCAGTGCTACCGTCCCCTCTAGCGGAACCTACGAGCAGTACTTC. Protein: CSATVPSSGTYEQYF. V gene TRBV20-1 combines with J gene TRBJ2-7; TRBD2 matches 7 bases. Germline-derived CDR1 and CDR2 are DFQATT and SNEGSKA (reference sequence). The CDR3 totals 15 residues. The V gene end was trimmed by 4 bases and the J gene end by 2 bases; junction bases not matched to a gene: 11.